Detailed here is one T cell receptor beta chain. The record originates from a study of cytomegalovirus exposure and HLA in healthy donors. The PCR ran on 60 Vbeta and 13 Jbeta primers. Profiled with immunoSEQ multiplex PCR; TCRdb holds only in-frame clones, not every one. The sample shows roughly 120,000 clones, roughly 70% of them seen only once. The CDR3 has 15 residues. Germline CDR1 is SGHTA and CDR2 is FQGTGA. V gave up 5 bases and J gave up 3 bases; unmatched junction bases: 4. This clonotype was sampled from a woman aged 40 to 55 in good health and CMV-seronegative. This rearrangement joins TRBV7-3 to TRBJ2-2, with TRBD1 matching over 9 bases. Sequencing was carried out using PBMCs. CDR3 DNA: TGTGCCAGCAGCCGCACAGGGGGCGACACCGGGGAGCTGTTTTTT. Amino acids: CASSRTGGDTGELFF.